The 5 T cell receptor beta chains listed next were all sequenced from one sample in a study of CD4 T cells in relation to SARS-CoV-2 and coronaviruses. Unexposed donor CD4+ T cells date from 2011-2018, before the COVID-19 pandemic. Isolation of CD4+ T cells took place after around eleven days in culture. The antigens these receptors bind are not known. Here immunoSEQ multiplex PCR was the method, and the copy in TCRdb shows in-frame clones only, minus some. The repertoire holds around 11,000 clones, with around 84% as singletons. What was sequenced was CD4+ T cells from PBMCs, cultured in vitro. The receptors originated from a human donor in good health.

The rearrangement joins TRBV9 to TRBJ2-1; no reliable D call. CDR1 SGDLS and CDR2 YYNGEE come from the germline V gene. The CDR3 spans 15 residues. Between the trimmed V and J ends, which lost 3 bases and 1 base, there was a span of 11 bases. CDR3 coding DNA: TGTGCCAGCAGCGGAAACGGAGAATCCTACAATGAGCAGTTCTTC. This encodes CASSGNGESYNEQFF.

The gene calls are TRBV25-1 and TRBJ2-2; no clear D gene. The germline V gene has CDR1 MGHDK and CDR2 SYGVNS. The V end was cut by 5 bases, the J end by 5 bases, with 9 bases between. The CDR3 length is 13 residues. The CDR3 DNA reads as TGTGCCAGCAGTCCTATCCTTACCGGGGAGCTGTTTTTT. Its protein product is CASSPILTGELFF.

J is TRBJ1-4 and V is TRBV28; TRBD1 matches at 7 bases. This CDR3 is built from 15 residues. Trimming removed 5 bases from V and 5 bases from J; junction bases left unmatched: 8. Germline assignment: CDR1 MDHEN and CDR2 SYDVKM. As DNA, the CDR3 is TGTGCCAGCAGTGGAAACAGGGGTGGAAATGAAAAACTGTTTTTT. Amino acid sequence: CASSGNRGGNEKLFF.

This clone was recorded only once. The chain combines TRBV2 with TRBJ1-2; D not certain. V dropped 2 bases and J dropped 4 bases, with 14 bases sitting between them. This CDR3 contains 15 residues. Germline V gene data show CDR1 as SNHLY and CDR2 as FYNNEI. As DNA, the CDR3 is TGTGCCAGCAGTGAAAGGGTAGGGCGGTCCTATGGCTACACCTTC. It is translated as CASSERVGRSYGYTF.

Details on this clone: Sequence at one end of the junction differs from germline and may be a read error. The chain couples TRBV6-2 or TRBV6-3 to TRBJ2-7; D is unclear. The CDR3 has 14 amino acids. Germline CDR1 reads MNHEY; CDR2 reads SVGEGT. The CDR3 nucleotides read TGTGCCAGCAGTCACTCGTGGGAATCGGGCGAGCAGTACTTC. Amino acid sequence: CASSHSWESGEQYF.